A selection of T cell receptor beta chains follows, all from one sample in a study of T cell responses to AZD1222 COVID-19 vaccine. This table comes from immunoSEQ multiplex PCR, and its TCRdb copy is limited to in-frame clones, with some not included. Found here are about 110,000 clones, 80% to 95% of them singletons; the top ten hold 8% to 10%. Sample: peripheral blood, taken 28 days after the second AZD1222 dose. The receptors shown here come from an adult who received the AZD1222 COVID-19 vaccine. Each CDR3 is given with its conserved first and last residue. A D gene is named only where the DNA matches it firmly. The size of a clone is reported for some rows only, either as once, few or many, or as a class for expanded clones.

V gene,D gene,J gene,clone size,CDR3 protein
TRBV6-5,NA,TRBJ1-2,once,CASTSLGAGGYTF
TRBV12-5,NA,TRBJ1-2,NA,CASGLPRWGASGYTF
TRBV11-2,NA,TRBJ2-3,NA,CASSANRGSTDTQYF
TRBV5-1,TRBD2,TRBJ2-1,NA,CASSQAGGGNEQFF
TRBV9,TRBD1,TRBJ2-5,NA,CASSVGTGGAETQYF
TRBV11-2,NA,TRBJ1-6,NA,CASSTRAGTNSPLHF
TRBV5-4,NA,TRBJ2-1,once,CASSPNRNEQFF
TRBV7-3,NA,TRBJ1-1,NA,CASSNRDPNTEAFF
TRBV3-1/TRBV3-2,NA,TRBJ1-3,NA,CASSSGNTIYF
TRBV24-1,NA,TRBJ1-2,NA,CATSGTEGGINGYTF
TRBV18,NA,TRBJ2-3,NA,CATKESTDTQYF
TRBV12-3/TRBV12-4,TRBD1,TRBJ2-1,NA,CASSLQTGWWFF
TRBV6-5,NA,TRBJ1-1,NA,CASSYQNTEAFF
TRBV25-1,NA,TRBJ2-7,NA,CASSESKGQYF
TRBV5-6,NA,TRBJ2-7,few,CASSPRRGGAIWEQYF
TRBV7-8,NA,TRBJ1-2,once,CASSLGAAGRYGYTF
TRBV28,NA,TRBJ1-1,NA,CASSLMGSGNTEAFF
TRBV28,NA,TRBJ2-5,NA,CASSLRMAQETQYF
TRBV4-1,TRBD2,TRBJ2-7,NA,CASSLERNRVAGPPEREQYF
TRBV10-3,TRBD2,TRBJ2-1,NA,CAIKGSGLAGATSYNEQFF
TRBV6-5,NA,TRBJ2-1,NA,CASSYDALAEQFF
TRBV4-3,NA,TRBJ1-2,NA,CASSQNRGVGGYTF
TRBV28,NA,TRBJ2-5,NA,CASSSGSEETQYF
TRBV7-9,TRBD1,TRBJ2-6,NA,CASSTGQGVSSGANVLTF
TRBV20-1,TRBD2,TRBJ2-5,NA,CSASVASGRFRETQYF
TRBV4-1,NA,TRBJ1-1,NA,CASSQDTGTTEAFF